These 5 T cell receptor beta chains came from one sample sequenced in a study of T cell responses to AZD1222 COVID-19 vaccine. Sequencing was performed with immunoSEQ multiplex PCR; in TCRdb, only in-frame clones are kept and a portion is missing. The data hold around 130,000 clones, with about 90% observed a single time. The sample in question was peripheral blood, obtained on day 0 of AZD1222 vaccination. The receptors were gathered from an adult in good health.

CDR3 in amino acids: CATSDSRDYRRQETQYF. CDR3 nucleotides: TGTGCCACCAGTGATTCGCGGGACTATAGAAGACAAGAGACCCAGTACTTC. The chain combines TRBV24-1 with TRBJ2-5, with 7 bases lining up with TRBD2. V was clipped by 2 bases and J by 2 bases; unmatched bases: 10. CDR1 and CDR2 from the germline V gene are KGHDR and SFDVKD. The CDR3 runs to 17 residues.

The CDR3 sequence is CASSALEQYF. The CDR3 bases are TGTGCCAGCAGCGCCTTGGAGCAGTACTTC. The chain combines TRBV28 with TRBJ2-7; D is unclear. CDR3 length: 10 amino acids. From germline, CDR1 is MDHEN and CDR2 SYDVKM. The V gene lost 6 bases and the J gene lost 7 bases, with 7 bases spanning the gap.

Here the CDR3 DNA reads TGTGCCAGTAGTGACAAGGCGTATAGCAATCAGCCCCAGCATTTT. Amino acids: CASSDKAYSNQPQHF. The chain combines TRBV19 with TRBJ1-5, with unresolved D. Germline V lookup: CDR1 LNHDA, CDR2 SQIVND (reference sequence). The CDR3 has 15 residues. V lost 5 bases to trimming and J lost 0 bases, with 11 bases between them. Based on the CDR3 plus reference TRBV19 and TRBJ1-5, the full variable domain is DGGITQSPKYLFRKEGQNVTLSCEQNLNHDAMYWYRQDPGQGLRLIYYSQIVNDFQKGDIAEGYSVSREKKESFPLTVTSAQKNPTAFYLCASSDKAYSNQPQHFGDGTRLSIL.

This clone came up once. The chain links TRBV6-1 to TRBJ2-7; D perhaps matches TRBD1 (5 bases). Trimming took 3 bases from V and 3 from J, leaving 9 bases between them. This CDR3 is 13 amino acids long. Per the germline V gene, CDR1 is MNHNS and CDR2 is SASEGT. CDR3 sequence: CASSDPGLYEQYF. CDR3 DNA: TGTGCCAGCAGTGACCCAGGGCTCTACGAGCAGTACTTC.

The rearrangement links TRBV15 to TRBJ1-5, with D unclear. The CDR3 is 14 residues long. From germline, CDR1 is LNHNV and CDR2 YYDKDF (reference sequence). V was clipped by 1 base and J by 4 bases, with 8 bases between them. In DNA form, the CDR3 reads TGTGCCACCAGCAGAGGCGGCAAAAATCAGCCCCAGCATTTT. Translation: CATSRGGKNQPQHF.